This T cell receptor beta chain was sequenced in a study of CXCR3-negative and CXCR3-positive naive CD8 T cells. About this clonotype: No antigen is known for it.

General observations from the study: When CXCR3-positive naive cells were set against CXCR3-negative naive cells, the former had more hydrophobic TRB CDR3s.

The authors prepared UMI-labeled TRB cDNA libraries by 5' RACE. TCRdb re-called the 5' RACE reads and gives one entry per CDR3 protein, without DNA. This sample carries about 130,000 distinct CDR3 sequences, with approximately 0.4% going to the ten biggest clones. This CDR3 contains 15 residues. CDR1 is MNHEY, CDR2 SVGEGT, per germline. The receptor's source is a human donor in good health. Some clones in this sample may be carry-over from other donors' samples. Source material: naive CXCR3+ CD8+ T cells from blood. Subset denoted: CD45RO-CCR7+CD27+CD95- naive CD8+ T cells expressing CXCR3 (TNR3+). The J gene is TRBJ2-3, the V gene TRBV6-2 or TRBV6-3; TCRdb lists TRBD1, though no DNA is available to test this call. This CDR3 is CASSPSDGGTDTQYF.